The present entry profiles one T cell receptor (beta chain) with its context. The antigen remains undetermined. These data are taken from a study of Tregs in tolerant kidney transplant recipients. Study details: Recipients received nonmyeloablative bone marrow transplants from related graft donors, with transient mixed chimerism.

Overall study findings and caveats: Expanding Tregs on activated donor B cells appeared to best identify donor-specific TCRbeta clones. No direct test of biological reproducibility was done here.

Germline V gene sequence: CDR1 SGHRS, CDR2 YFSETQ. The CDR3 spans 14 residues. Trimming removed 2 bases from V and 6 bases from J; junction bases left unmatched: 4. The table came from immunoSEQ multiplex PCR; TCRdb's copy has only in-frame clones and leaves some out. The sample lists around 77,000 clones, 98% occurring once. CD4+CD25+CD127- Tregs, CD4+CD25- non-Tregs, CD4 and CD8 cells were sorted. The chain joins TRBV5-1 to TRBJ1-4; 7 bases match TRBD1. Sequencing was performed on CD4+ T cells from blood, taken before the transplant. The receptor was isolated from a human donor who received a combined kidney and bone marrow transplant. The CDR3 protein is CASSFGQADEKLFF. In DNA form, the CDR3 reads TGCGCCAGCAGCTTCGGACAGGCCGATGAAAAACTGTTTTTT.